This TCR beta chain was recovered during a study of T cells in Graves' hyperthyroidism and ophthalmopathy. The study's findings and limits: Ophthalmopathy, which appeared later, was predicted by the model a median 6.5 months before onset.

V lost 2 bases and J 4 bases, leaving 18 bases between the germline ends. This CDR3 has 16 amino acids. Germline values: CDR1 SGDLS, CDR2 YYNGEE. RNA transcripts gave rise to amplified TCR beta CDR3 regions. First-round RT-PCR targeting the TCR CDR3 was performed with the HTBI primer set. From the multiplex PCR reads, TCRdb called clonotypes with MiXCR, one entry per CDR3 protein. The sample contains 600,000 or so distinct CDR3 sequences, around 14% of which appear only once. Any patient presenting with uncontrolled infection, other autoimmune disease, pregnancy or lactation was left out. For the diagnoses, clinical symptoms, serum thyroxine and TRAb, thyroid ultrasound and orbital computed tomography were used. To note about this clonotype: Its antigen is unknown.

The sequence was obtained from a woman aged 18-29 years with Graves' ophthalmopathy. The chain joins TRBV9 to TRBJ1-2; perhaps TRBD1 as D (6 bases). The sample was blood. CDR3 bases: TGTGCCAGCAGCGTTTCCGGGACCAGGGGTGGCTATGGCTACACCTTC. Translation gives CASSVSGTRGGYGYTF.